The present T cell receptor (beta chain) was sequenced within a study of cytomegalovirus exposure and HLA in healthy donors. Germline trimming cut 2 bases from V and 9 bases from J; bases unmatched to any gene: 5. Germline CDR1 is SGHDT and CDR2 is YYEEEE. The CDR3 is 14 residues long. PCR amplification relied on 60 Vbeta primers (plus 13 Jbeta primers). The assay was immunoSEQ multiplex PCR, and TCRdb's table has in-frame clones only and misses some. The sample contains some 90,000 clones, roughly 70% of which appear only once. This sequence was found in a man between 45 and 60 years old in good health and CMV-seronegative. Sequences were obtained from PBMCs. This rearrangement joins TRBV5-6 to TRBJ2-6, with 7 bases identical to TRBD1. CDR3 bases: TGTGCCAGCAGCTTTGACAGGGTCGACAACGTCCTGACTTTC. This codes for CASSFDRVDNVLTF.